This section outlines one T cell receptor (beta chain) sequence together with its context. The antigen is undetermined. The data originate from a study of breast tumors, draining lymph nodes, adjacent tissues. Via MiXCR, TCRdb re-called the multiplex PCR reads, giving one row per CDR3 protein. Among about 140,000 distinct CDR3 sequences listed, 32% were seen once. Breast cancer patients provided tissue from their axillary draining lymph nodes. There are 10 residues in the CDR3. Germline V gene lookup returns CDR1 SGHTA and CDR2 FQGNSA. The ends were cut back, 9 bases at V and 10 bases at J, with 13 bases in the middle. The study's findings and limits: The lymph node origin of tumor T cells was framed as consistent with a hypothesis, not demonstrated.

Sequenced input: axillary lymph node tissue. This TCR came from a female donor with breast cancer. Some clones in this sample may be carry-over from other donors' samples. This chain connects TRBV7-2 to TRBJ2-7; no clear D. CDR3: CARGYSNQYF. The CDR3 DNA follows: TGTGCCAGAGGGTATAGCAATCAGTACTTC.